A single sample gave rise to the 24 T cell receptor beta chains below, sequenced in a study of blood T cell repertoires in COVID-19. TCRdb keeps only in-frame clones here, not all; method: immunoSEQ multiplex PCR. The table lists roughly 220,000 clones, approximately 86% of them singletons. Sequenced input: peripheral blood. The receptor source for this set is a woman aged 45-65 years with COVID-19, enrolled during active disease.

The chain recombines TRBV7-8 with TRBJ1-5, with TRBD1 matching 8 bases. V shed 3 bases and J 2 bases; nucleotides not matched to a gene: 6. Germline CDR1 is SGHVS and CDR2 is FQNEAQ. The CDR3 runs to 16 residues. DNA of the CDR3: TGTGCCAGCAGCTTGGCTCAGGGGGCGGGCAATCAGCCCCAGCATTTT. This encodes CASSLAQGAGNQPQHF.

This chain links TRBV15 with TRBJ1-5; no firm D call. Trimming shortened V by 5 bases and J by 6 bases, and 17 bases separated the two germline ends. Germline-derived CDR1 and CDR2 are LNHNV and YYDKDF (reference sequence). The CDR3 is made up of 15 amino acids. In DNA form, the CDR3 reads TGTGCCACCAGCCGAGGCAGTATAGGAGGTCAGCCCCAGCATTTT. This gives the protein CATSRGSIGGQPQHF.

The J gene is TRBJ1-5, the V gene TRBV28; 11 bases are shared with TRBD1. Per the germline V gene, CDR1 is MDHEN and CDR2 is SYDVKM. Losses at the gene ends were 6 bases for V and 6 bases for J; bases not matched to a gene: 7. The CDR3 extends over 15 amino acids. In DNA form, the CDR3 reads TGTGCCAGCAGCCGGACAGGGGGCAACGGTCAGCCCCAGCATTTT. Protein sequence: CASSRTGGNGQPQHF.

This sequence joins TRBV28 and TRBJ2-7; the match to TRBD1 covers 10 bases. The CDR3 sequence is 14 residues long. The V and J ends lost 3 bases and 6 bases, in that order; junction bases with no gene match: 5. Per germline, CDR1 MDHEN and CDR2 SYDVKM. CDR3 in amino acids: CASSFLRDRGEQYV. The DNA of the CDR3 is TGTGCCAGCAGTTTCCTCCGGGACAGGGGCGAGCAGTACGTC.

This clone was observed a few times. As DNA, the CDR3 is TGTGCCAGCAGCTCCACGGGACAGGGGGGGCCCGGGGAGCTGTTTTTT. Translation: CASSSTGQGGPGELFF. The V call is TRBV7-9, the J call TRBJ2-2, with 11 nucleotides matching TRBD1. This CDR3 spans 16 amino acids. CDR1 and CDR2 (germline): SEHNR, FQNEAQ (reference sequence). The V and J ends lost 4 bases and 6 bases, in that order; junction bases with no gene match: 7. Based on the CDR3 plus reference TRBV7-9 and TRBJ2-2, the full variable domain is DTGVSQNPRHKITKRGQNVTFRCDPISEHNRLYWYRQTLGQGPEFLTYFQNEAQLEKSRLLSDRFSAERPKGSFSTLEIQRTEQGDSAMYLCASSSTGQGGPGELFFGEGSRLTVL.

This sequence joins TRBV29-1 and TRBJ2-3; D might be TRBD2 (5 bases). Germline CDR1 is SQVTM and CDR2 is ANQGSEA. Trimming removed 4 bases from V and 0 bases from J, with 14 bases in between. This CDR3 region has 15 residues. The DNA of the CDR3 is TGCAGCGTTGTACGGCCTATAGCGAGCACAGATACGCAGTATTTT. Protein sequence: CSVVRPIASTDTQYF.

The V and J genes are TRBV5-4 and TRBJ1-1; D unclear. V was clipped by 2 bases and J by 2 bases, with 13 bases between them. The CDR3 loop spans 15 amino acids. Germline CDR1 SGHNT, CDR2 YYREEE (reference sequence). The CDR3 loop reads CASSFLSIQNTEAFF. DNA of the CDR3: TGTGCCAGCAGCTTTCTTAGTATTCAAAACACTGAAGCTTTCTTT.

V and J are TRBV4-1 and TRBJ2-1; 8 nucleotides align to TRBD2. Trimming removed 0 bases from V and 3 bases from J; junction bases left unmatched: 7. Germline loops: CDR1 MGHRA, CDR2 YSYEKL. The CDR3 extends over 17 amino acids. CDR3 protein: CASSQEGGLAYYNEQFF. The CDR3 nucleotides are TGCGCCAGCAGCCAAGAGGGAGGACTAGCTTACTACAATGAGCAGTTCTTC.

The chain links TRBV19 to TRBJ2-1; 10 bases line up with TRBD1. CDR1 is LNHDA and CDR2 is SQIVND in the germline V gene (reference sequence). This CDR3 has 15 amino acids. With V trimmed by 1 base and J by 8 bases, 5 bases remained unmatched. Here the CDR3 DNA reads TGTGCCAGTAGTATAGGGACAGGGGGTTTATATGAGCAGTTCTTC. It codes for CASSIGTGGLYEQFF.

The chain links TRBV7-9 to TRBJ1-5; TRBD1 matches 11 bases. Germline assignment: CDR1 SEHNR and CDR2 FQNEAQ (reference sequence). The J segment lost 7 bases and the V segment lost 6 bases, leaving 14 bases of the junction unmatched. CDR3 length: 17 amino acids. The DNA for the CDR3 is TGTGCCAGCAGTCTTCCTTACTTGGGACAGGGGGGCCAGCCCCAGCATTTT. This codes for CASSLPYLGQGGQPQHF. Based on the CDR3 plus reference TRBV7-9 and TRBJ1-5, the full variable domain is DTGVSQNPRHKITKRGQNVTFRCDPISEHNRLYWYRQTLGQGPEFLTYFQNEAQLEKSRLLSDRFSAERPKGSFSTLEIQRTEQGDSAMYLCASSLPYLGQGGQPQHFGDGTRLSIL.

The gene calls are TRBV15 and TRBJ1-1; 8 nucleotides line up with TRBD1. V lost 3 bases, J lost 1 base, and 4 bases stayed unmatched. This CDR3 region has 15 residues. Germline V lookup: CDR1 LNHNV, CDR2 YYDKDF (reference sequence). In DNA, the CDR3 is TGTGCCACCAGCAGTACCGGGACAGGGAACACTGAAGCTTTCTTT. Its translation: CATSSTGTGNTEAFF.

This clone has only a few counts. J is TRBJ1-4 and V is TRBV5-1; no clear D gene. This CDR3 has 15 amino acids. Trimming cost V 6 bases and J 8 bases, with 20 bases left between them. In germline, CDR1 is SGHRS, CDR2 YFSETQ. CDR3 protein: CASTKREGGTEKLFF. Here the CDR3 DNA reads TGCGCCAGCACCAAGAGGGAGGGCGGCACGGAAAAACTGTTTTTT.

V usage is TRBV27 and J usage is TRBJ2-7; tentative D call: TRBD1 (5 bases). The CDR3 is 14 amino acids. Germline CDR1 MNHEY, CDR2 SMNVEV (reference sequence). Trimming stripped 5 bases from V and 5 bases from J, with 16 bases between. This CDR3 is CASSNTRRGHEQYF. The CDR3 nucleotides are TGTGCCAGCAGTAACACCAGAAGGGGCCACGAGCAGTACTTC.

The V gene is TRBV27, the J gene TRBJ1-1, with D perhaps matching TRBD1 (5 bases). CDR1 is MNHEY and CDR2 is SMNVEV in the germline V gene (reference sequence). With 5 bases removed from V and 3 bases from J, the gap between germline ends came to 13 bases. The CDR3 runs 14 residues. The CDR3 spells CASSTTGVHTEAFF. The CDR3 nucleotides are TGTGCCAGCAGTACCACAGGCGTTCACACTGAAGCTTTCTTT.

This sequence joins TRBV5-3 and TRBJ1-5; D remains ambiguous. TRBV5-3 is assigned to the ORF class and has an uncertain function. Trimming pared 2 bases from V and 1 base from J, leaving 16 bases between. This CDR3 has 17 residues. DNA for the CDR3: TGTGCCAGAAGCTTTGGAGACCCTTTTCTAAGCAATCAGCCCCAGCATTTT. Translation gives CARSFGDPFLSNQPQHF.

V is TRBV5-1 and J is TRBJ1-1; 10 bases agree with TRBD1. Germline CDR1 SGHRS, CDR2 YFSETQ. The CDR3 length is 16 residues. J gave up 2 bases and V 3 bases, and 7 bases lay outside the gene matches. As DNA, the CDR3 is TGCGCCAGCAGCTATCCGACAGGGGGCGCAAACACTGAAGCTTTCTTT. Translation gives CASSYPTGGANTEAFF.

The CDR3 coding sequence is TGTGCCAGCAGTACAGGGGGCATTAGAAACACCATATATTTT. Translating it yields CASSTGGIRNTIYF. The chain employs TRBV3-1 (or the pseudogene TRBV3-2) and TRBJ1-3; 9 positions match TRBD1. Germline CDR1 LGHDT, CDR2 YNNKEL (reference sequence). There are 14 residues in the CDR3. V lost 6 bases, J lost 5 bases, and 5 bases stayed unmatched.

The rearrangement links TRBV30 to TRBJ1-4, with TRBD1 identical over 7 bases. The CDR3 covers 15 residues. Germline V CDR1 and CDR2: GTSNPN, SVGIG (reference sequence). The ends lost 5 bases at V and 5 bases at J; junction bases unmatched: 11. CDR3 sequence: CAWSSGQTLNEKLFF. Here the CDR3 DNA reads TGTGCCTGGTCTTCGGGACAGACCTTAAATGAAAAACTGTTTTTT.

For the CDR3, the DNA is TGTGCCAGCAGTCCTTATAACACCGGGGAGCTGTTTTTT. Translating it yields CASSPYNTGELFF. The chain is built from TRBV6-5 and TRBJ2-2; D gene uncertain. Between the trimmed V and J ends, which lost 5 bases and 2 bases, there was a span of 6 bases. There are 13 residues in the CDR3. Germline values: CDR1 MNHEY, CDR2 SVGAGI.

The V gene is TRBV9, the J gene TRBJ2-7, with 8 positions matching TRBD2. CDR1 and CDR2 (germline): SGDLS, YYNGEE. The CDR3 sequence is 13 residues long. V shed 0 bases and J 6 bases; nucleotides not matched to a gene: 2. The CDR3 is CASSVAGGGEQYF. In DNA, the CDR3 is TGTGCCAGCAGCGTAGCGGGGGGGGGCGAGCAGTACTTC.

The rearrangement joins TRBV6-5 to TRBJ2-7; D perhaps matches TRBD1 (5 bases). The CDR3 spans 14 residues. Germline values: CDR1 MNHEY, CDR2 SVGAGI. V was trimmed by 10 bases and J by 2 bases, leaving 18 bases between them. The CDR3 coding sequence is TGTGCCACCCGTCTTGATAAGGGGCCCTACGAGCAGTACTTC. This codes for CATRLDKGPYEQYF.

As DNA, the CDR3 is TGCGCCAGCAGCTTGGAGGGGGCCCGGGAGACCCAGTACTTC. It codes for CASSLEGARETQYF. V and J are TRBV5-1 and TRBJ2-5; 7 nucleotides agree with TRBD1. The CDR3 is 14 residues long. Germline trimming cut 0 bases from V and 5 bases from J; bases unmatched to any gene: 4. Per germline, CDR1 SGHRS and CDR2 YFSETQ. The entire variable domain, with the rest obtained from reference TRBV5-1 and TRBJ2-5, is as follows: KAGVTQTPRYLIKTRGQQVTLSCSPISGHRSVSWYQQTPGQGLQFLFEYFSETQRNKGNFPGRFSGRQFSNSRSEMNVSTLELGDSALYLCASSLEGARETQYFGPGTRLLVL.

This clone was seen once. CDR3 in DNA: TGCACCAGCAGCCCTTCCTACCTAGACCAGGGGGGTTACGAGCAGTACTTC. Amino acid sequence: CTSSPSYLDQGGYEQYF. The genes are TRBV1 and TRBJ2-7; the table assigns TRBD1, which was not confirmed against the DNA. TRBV1 is tagged as a pseudogene. This CDR3 spans 17 amino acids.

This clone was observed at least ten times. This chain uses TRBV5-6 with TRBJ1-2; TRBD1 aligns across 7 bases. Germline CDR1 SGHDT, CDR2 YYEEEE. CDR3 size: 14 residues. V gave up 4 bases and J gave up 8 bases; unmatched junction bases: 11. DNA for the CDR3: TGTGCCAGCAGCCCTGGGGCAGGGGGTCGGGGCTACACCTTC. This codes for CASSPGAGGRGYTF.